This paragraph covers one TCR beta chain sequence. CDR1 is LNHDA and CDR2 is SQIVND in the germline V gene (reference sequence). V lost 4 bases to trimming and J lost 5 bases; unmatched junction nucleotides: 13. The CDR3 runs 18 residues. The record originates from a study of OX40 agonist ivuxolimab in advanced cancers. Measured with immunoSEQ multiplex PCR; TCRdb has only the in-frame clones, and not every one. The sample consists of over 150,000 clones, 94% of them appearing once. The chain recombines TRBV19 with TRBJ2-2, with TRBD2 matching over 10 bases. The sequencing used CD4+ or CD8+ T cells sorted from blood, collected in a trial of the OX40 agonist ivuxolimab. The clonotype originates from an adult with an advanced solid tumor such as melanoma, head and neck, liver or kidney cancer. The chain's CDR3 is CASSKLPGSGRATGELFF. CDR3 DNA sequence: TGTGCCAGTAGTAAACTCCCCGGCAGCGGGAGGGCAACCGGGGAGCTGTTTTTT.